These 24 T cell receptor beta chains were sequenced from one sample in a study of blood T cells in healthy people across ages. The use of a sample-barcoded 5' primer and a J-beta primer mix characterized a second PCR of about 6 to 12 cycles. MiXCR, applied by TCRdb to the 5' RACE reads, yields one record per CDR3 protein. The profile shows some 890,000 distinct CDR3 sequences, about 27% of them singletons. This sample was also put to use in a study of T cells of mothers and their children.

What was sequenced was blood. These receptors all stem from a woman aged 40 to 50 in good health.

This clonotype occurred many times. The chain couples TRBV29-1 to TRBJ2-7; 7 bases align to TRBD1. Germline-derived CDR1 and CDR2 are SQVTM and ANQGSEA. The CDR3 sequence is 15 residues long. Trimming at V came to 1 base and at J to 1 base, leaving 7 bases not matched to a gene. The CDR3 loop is CSVEAERGPSYEQYF. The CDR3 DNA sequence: TGCAGCGTTGAAGCGGAGAGGGGGCCATCCTACGAGCAGTACTTC.

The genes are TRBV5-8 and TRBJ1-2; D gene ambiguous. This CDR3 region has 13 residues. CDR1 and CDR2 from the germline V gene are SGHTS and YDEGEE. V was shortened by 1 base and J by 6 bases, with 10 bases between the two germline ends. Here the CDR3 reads CASSLYFDDGYTF. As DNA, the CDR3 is TGTGCCAGCAGCTTGTATTTCGACGATGGCTACACCTTC.

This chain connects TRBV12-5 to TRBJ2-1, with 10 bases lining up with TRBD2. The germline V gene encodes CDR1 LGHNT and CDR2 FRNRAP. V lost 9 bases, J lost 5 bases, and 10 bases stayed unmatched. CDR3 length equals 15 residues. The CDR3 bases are TGTGCTAGCGGTCAAAGCGGGGGGGCCAACAATGAGCAGTTCTTC. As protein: CASGQSGGANNEQFF.

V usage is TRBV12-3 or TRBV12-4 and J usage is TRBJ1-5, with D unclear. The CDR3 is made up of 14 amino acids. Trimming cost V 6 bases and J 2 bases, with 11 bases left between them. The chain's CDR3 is CASSQVRCNQPQHF. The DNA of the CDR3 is TGTGCCAGCAGCCAAGTGAGGTGCAATCAGCCCCAGCATTTT.

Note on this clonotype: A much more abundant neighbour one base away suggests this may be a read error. The CDR3 sequence: CPSSFGEGEQFF. The CDR3, as DNA: TGCCCCAGCAGCTTTGGGGAGGGTGAGCAGTTCTTC. The rearrangement joins TRBV5-1 to TRBJ2-1; 7 positions agree with TRBD2. From germline, CDR1 is SGHRS and CDR2 YFSETQ. CDR3 length equals 12 residues.

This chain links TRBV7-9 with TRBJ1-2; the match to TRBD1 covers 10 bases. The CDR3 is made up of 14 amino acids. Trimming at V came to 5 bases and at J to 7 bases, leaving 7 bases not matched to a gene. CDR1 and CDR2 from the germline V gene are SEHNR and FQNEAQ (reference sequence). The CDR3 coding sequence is TGTGCCAGCAGCCCGGGACAGGGGACGGGTGGCTACACCTTC. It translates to CASSPGQGTGGYTF.

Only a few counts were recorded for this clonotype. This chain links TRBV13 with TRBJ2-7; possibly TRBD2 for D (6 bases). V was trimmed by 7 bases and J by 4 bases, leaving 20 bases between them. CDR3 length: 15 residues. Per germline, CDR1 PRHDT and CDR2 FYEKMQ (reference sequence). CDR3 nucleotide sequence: TGTGCCAGCAACTCCCCACTGAGCGGGTCGTACGAGCAGTACTTC. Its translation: CASNSPLSGSYEQYF. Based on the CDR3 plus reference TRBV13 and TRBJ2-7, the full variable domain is AAGVIQSPRHLIKEKRETATLKCYPIPRHDTVYWYQQGPGQDPQFLISFYEKMQSDKGSIPDRFSAQQFSDYHSELNMSSLELGDSALYFCASNSPLSGSYEQYFGPGTRLTVT.

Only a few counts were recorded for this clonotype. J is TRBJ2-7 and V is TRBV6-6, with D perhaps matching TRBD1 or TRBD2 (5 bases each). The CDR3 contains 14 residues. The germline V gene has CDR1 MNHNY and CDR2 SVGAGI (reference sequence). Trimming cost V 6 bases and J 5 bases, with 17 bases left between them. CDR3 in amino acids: CASRPTGTTHEQYF. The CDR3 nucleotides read TGTGCCAGCAGACCCACCGGGACCACCCACGAGCAGTACTTC.

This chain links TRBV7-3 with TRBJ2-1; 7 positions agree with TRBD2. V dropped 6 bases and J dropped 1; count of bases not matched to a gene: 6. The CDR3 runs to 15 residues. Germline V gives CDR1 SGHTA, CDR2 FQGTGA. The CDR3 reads CASSSRTSSYNEQFF. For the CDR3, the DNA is TGTGCCAGCAGTTCCCGGACTAGTTCCTACAATGAGCAGTTCTTC.

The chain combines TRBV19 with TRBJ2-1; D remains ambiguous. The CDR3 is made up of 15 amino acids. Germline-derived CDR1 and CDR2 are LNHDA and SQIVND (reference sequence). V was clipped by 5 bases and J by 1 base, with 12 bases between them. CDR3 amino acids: CASSSRRPSYNEQFF. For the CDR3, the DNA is TGTGCCAGTAGTTCCCGCAGGCCGTCCTACAATGAGCAGTTCTTC.

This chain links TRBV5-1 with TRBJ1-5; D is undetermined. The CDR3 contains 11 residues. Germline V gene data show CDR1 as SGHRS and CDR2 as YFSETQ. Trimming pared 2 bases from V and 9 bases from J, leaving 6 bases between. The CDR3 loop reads CASSLGWPQHF. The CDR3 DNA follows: TGCGCCAGCAGCTTAGGTTGGCCCCAGCATTTT.

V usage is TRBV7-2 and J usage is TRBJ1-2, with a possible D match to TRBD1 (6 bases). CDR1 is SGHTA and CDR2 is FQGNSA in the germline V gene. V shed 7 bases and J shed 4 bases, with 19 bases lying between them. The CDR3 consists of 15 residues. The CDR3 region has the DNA TGTGCCAGCACCTTGGACAGCCGCTCGGGCTATGGCTACACCTTC. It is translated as CASTLDSRSGYGYTF.

CDR3 loop: CASSVKQDDPDTQYF. For the CDR3, the DNA is TGTGCCAGCAGCGTAAAACAGGACGATCCAGATACGCAGTATTTT. The gene calls are TRBV9 and TRBJ2-3; D possibly corresponds to TRBD1 (5 bases). CDR1 SGDLS and CDR2 YYNGEE come from the germline V gene. Between the trimmed V and J ends, which lost 1 base and 4 bases, there was a span of 13 bases. The CDR3 contains 15 residues.

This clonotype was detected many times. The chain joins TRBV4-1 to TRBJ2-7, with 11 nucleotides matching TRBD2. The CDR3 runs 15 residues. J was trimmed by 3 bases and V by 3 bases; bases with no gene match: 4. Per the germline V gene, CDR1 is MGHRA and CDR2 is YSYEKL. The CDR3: CASSHASGGYYEQYF. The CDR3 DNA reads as TGCGCCAGCAGCCACGCTAGCGGGGGGTACTACGAGCAGTACTTC.

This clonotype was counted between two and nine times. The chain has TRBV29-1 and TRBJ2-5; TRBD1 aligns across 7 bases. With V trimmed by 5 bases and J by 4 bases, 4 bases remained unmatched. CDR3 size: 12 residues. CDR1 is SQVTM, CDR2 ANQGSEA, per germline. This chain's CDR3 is CSVTTGRETQYF. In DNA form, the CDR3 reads TGCAGCGTTACGACAGGGCGAGAGACCCAGTACTTC.

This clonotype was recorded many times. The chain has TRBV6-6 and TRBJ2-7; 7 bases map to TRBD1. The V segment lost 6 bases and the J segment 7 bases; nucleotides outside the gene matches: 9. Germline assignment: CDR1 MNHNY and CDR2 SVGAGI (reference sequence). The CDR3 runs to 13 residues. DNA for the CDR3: TGTGCCAGCAGCAAACAGGGGCTTGGAGAGCAGTACTTC. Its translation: CASSKQGLGEQYF.

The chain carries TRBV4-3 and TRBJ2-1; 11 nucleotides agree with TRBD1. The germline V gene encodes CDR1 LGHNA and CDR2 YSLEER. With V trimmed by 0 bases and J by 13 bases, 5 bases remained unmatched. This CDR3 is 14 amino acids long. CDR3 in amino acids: CASSQEPGQGGQFF. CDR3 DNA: TGCGCCAGCAGCCAAGAACCGGGACAGGGGGGCCAGTTCTTC.

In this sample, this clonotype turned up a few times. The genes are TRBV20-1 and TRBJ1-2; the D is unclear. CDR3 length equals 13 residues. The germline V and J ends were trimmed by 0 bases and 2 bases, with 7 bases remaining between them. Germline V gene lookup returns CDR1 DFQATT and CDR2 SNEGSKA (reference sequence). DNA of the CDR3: TGCAGTGCTAGAGATGGGCGGAACTATGGCTACACCTTC. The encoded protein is CSARDGRNYGYTF.

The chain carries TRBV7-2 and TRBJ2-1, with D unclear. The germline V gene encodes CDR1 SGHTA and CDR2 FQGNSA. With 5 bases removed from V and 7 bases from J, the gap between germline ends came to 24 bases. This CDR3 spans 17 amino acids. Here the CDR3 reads CASSPGWTAIQDNEQFF. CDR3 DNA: TGTGCCAGCAGCCCAGGTTGGACGGCTATTCAAGATAATGAGCAGTTCTTC.

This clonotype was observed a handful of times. Here the CDR3 reads CASGRGDSLNEKLFF. The DNA for the CDR3 is TGTGCCAGCGGCCGCGGGGACAGTCTTAATGAAAAACTGTTTTTT. The chain has TRBV12-3 or TRBV12-4 and TRBJ1-4; 7 nucleotides align to TRBD1. Trimming took 8 bases from V and 4 from J; bases not matched to a gene: 10. CDR3 length: 15 amino acids.

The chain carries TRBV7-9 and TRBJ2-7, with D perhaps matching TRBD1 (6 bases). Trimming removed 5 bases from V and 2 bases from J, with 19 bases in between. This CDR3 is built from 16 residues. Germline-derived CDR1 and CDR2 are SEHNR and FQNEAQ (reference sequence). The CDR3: CASSHPTGGSTYEQYF. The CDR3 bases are TGTGCCAGCAGCCACCCAACTGGGGGCAGCACCTACGAGCAGTACTTC.

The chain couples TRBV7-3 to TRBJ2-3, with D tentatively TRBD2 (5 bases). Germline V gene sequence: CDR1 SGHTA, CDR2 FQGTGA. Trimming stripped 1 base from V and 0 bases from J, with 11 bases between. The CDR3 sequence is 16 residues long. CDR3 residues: CASSLNSEASTDTQYF. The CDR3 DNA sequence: TGTGCCAGCAGCTTAAACTCGGAGGCTAGCACAGATACGCAGTATTTT.

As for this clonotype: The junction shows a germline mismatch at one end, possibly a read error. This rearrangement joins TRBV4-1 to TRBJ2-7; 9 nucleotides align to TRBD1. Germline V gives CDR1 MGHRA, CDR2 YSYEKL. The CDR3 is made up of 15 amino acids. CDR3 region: CASSQDLGTGYGQYF. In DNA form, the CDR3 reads TGCGCCAGCAGCCAAGACCTCGGGACAGGGTACGGGCAGTACTTC.

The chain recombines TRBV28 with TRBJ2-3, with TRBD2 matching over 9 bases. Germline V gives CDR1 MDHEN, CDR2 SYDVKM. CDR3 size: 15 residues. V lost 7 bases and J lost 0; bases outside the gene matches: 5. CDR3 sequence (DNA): TGTGCCAGCACGGGGCTAGCGGGGAGCACAGATACGCAGTATTTT. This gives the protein CASTGLAGSTDTQYF.